The 14 T cell receptor beta chains reported below all come from one sample, sequenced in a study of Ad26.COV2.S vaccination and SARS-CoV-2 variants. The treatment was: roughly 18 received Ad26.COV2.S at low or high dose, single or two shots; roughly five received placebo; per-sample allocation not given. Samples analyzed were those drawn on day 63 after the first vaccine or placebo injection. Here immunoSEQ multiplex PCR was the method, and the copy in TCRdb shows in-frame clones only, minus some. This sample carries roughly 380,000 clones, roughly 84% of them seen once, and the ten largest clones take about 3.5%. This material consisted of peripheral blood, taken in a trial of Ad26.COV2.S vaccine versus placebo. The source of these receptors is a person aged 18-60 years who received the Ad26.COV2.S COVID-19 vaccine or a placebo.

This chain links TRBV20-1 with TRBJ1-4; no firm D call. V was cut by 1 base and J by 8 bases, with 5 bases left in between. The CDR3 is 11 residues long. Germline V gene data show CDR1 as DFQATT and CDR2 as SNEGSKA (reference sequence). This CDR3 reads CSARAGEKLFF. The DNA of the CDR3 is TGCAGTGCTAGAGCGGGGGAAAAACTGTTTTTT.

The genes are TRBV6-2 or TRBV6-3 and TRBJ2-6, with TRBD1 matching 9 bases. The CDR3 sequence is 16 residues long. Losses at the gene ends were 5 bases for V and 0 bases for J; bases not matched to a gene: 2. Germline V gene sequence: CDR1 MNHEY, CDR2 SVGEGT. The CDR3 DNA is TGTGCCAGCAGTGCGACAGGGGGCTCTGGGGCCAACGTCCTGACTTTC. Its translation is CASSATGGSGANVLTF.

The gene calls are TRBV5-1 and TRBJ2-3; TRBD1 might be the D (5 bases). The CDR3 extends over 16 amino acids. V lost 0 bases to trimming and J lost 0 bases, with 11 bases between them. CDR1 is SGHRS and CDR2 is YFSETQ in the germline V gene. The CDR3 region has the DNA TGCGCCAGCAGCTTGGATGGACAACCGAGCACAGATACGCAGTATTTT. Protein sequence: CASSLDGQPSTDTQYF.

The CDR3 nucleotides are TGTGCCAGCAGCCAAGATCGGGTGACATCCAGCTCCTACGAGCAGTACTTC. This codes for CASSQDRVTSSSYEQYF. J is TRBJ2-7 and V is TRBV3-1 (or the pseudogene TRBV3-2); D call uncertain. The germline V gene has CDR1 LGHDT and CDR2 YNNKEL (reference sequence). V was shortened by 0 bases and J by 0 bases, with 15 bases between the two germline ends. The CDR3 loop spans 17 amino acids.

The chain joins TRBV6-5 to TRBJ1-6; no clear D. Trimming took 6 bases from V and 14 from J, leaving 23 bases between them. There are 15 residues in the CDR3. Germline V gene data show CDR1 as MNHEY and CDR2 as SVGAGI. Here the CDR3 reads CASSTFGLGISTLHF. For the CDR3, the DNA is TGTGCCAGCAGCACCTTCGGGCTGGGGATTAGCACCCTCCACTTT.

The table lists this clone with a few counts. CDR3 DNA: TGTGCCAGCAGCTTAGTTGACCACACCGGGGAGCTGTTTTTT. Amino acids: CASSLVDHTGELFF. The rearrangement uses TRBV7-2 and TRBJ2-2; D is uncertain. CDR1 is SGHTA, CDR2 FQGNSA, per germline. This CDR3 is built from 14 residues. Trimming cost V 1 base and J 3 bases, with 6 bases left between them.

The CDR3 DNA is TGTGCCAGCAGCCTACGGACTCGAGGGAATCAGCAGTACTTC. Its protein product is CASSLRTRGNQQYF. This sequence joins TRBV11-3 and TRBJ2-7, with D possibly matching TRBD2 (5 bases). Germline V gene lookup returns CDR1 SGHNT and CDR2 YENEEA. Between the trimmed V and J ends, which lost 5 bases and 8 bases, there was a span of 19 bases. The CDR3 is made up of 14 amino acids. The whole variable domain, filled in from reference TRBV11-3 and TRBJ2-7, reads EAGVVQSPRYKIIEKKQPVAFWCNPISGHNTLYWYLQNLGQGPELLIRYENEEAVDDSQLPKDRFSAERLKGVDSTLKIQPAELGDSAVYLCASSLRTRGNQQYFGPGTRLTVT.

This clone was detected many times. The chain couples TRBV6-6 to TRBJ2-3; either TRBD1 or TRBD2 may fit D (5 bases each). CDR3 length: 16 amino acids. Per germline, CDR1 MNHNY and CDR2 SVGAGI (reference sequence). Trimming shortened V by 1 base and J by 1 base, and 12 bases separated the two germline ends. The CDR3 DNA reads as TGTGCCAGCAGTTACTATAGGGACGGAGGCACAGATACGCAGTATTTT. Protein product: CASSYYRDGGTDTQYF.

The chain is built from TRBV19 and TRBJ2-5, with 8 bases matching TRBD1. The CDR3 is made up of 13 amino acids. V gave up 6 bases and J gave up 9 bases; unmatched junction bases: 9. Germline CDR1 LNHDA, CDR2 SQIVND (reference sequence). The CDR3 is CASSTDRAVAQYF. DNA for the CDR3: TGTGCCAGTAGCACGGACAGGGCTGTTGCCCAGTACTTC.

This clone was recorded only once. This chain links TRBV5-5 with TRBJ1-6, with D possibly TRBD1 on 5 matching bases. This CDR3 is built from 15 residues. Deletions cut 6 bases from V and 8 bases from J, with 18 bases between. The germline CDR1 and CDR2 sequences are SGHKS and YYEKEE (reference sequence). The CDR3 region has the DNA TGTGCCAGCAAGTACATCGCAGGGAGGGATTCACCCCTCCACTTT. Translation: CASKYIAGRDSPLHF.

The rearrangement uses TRBV9 and TRBJ2-1, with 12 bases that match TRBD2. This CDR3 spans 15 amino acids. Trimming cost V 2 bases and J 9 bases; bases outside gene matches: 6. Per germline, CDR1 SGDLS and CDR2 YYNGEE. The CDR3 DNA reads as TGTGCCAGCAGCGTCGCTAGCGGGGGGGCTAGTGAGCAGTTCTTC. It yields the protein CASSVASGGASEQFF.

V usage is TRBV15 and J usage is TRBJ1-4; D gene ambiguous. CDR3 size: 13 residues. Germline-derived CDR1 and CDR2 are LNHNV and YYDKDF (reference sequence). Trimming removed 4 bases from V and 12 bases from J, with 15 bases in between. CDR3 region: CATSTRSRGELFF. The DNA for the CDR3 is TGTGCCACCAGCACCCGATCCCGCGGGGAACTGTTTTTT.

The V call is TRBV5-6, the J call TRBJ1-2; 7 nucleotides align to TRBD1. Trimming at V came to 0 bases and at J to 3 bases, leaving 5 bases not matched to a gene. This CDR3 is built from 15 residues. Germline values: CDR1 SGHDT, CDR2 YYEEEE. The DNA for the CDR3 is TGTGCCAGCAGCTTGGCGCCAGGGGGAGACTATGGCTACACCTTC. Translated, it gives CASSLAPGGDYGYTF.

The rearrangement uses TRBV5-1 and TRBJ2-3; possible D gene TRBD1, 5 bases. Germline loops: CDR1 SGHRS, CDR2 YFSETQ. The CDR3 length is 12 residues. V lost 6 bases and J 4 bases, leaving 9 bases between the germline ends. CDR3 bases: TGCGCCAGCACGCAGGGTCCAGATACGCAGTATTTT. It is translated as CASTQGPDTQYF.